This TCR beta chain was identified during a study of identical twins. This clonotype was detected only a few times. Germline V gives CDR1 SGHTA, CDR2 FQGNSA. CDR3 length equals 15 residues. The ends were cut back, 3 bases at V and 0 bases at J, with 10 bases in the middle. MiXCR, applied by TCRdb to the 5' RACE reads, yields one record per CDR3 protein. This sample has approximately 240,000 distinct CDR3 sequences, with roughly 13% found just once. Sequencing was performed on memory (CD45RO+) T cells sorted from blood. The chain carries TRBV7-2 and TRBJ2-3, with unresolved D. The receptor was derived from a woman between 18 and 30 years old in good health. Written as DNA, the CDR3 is TGTGCCAGCAGCTTTTTTAGTTCAAGCACAGATACGCAGTATTTT. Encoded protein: CASSFFSSSTDTQYF.